This TCR beta chain derives from a study of T cells in Graves' hyperthyroidism and ophthalmopathy. Study results and limitations: Progression to ophthalmopathy was predicted a median of roughly 6.5 months early.

RNA transcripts provided the source from which TCR beta CDR3 regions were amplified. HTBI primers drove first-round RT-PCR of the TCR CDR3. TCRdb re-analysed the multiplex PCR reads in MiXCR, keeping a single row per CDR3 protein. The sample consists of about 300,000 distinct CDR3 sequences, roughly 19% of them appearing once. Note on this clonotype: The antigen remains undetermined.

CDR1 and CDR2 (germline): SGDLS, YYNGEE. Trimming at V came to 2 bases and at J to 4 bases, leaving 9 bases not matched to a gene. The CDR3 consists of 17 residues. Uncontrolled infections, other autoimmune diseases, pregnancy or lactation led to exclusion of patients. The sequenced sample was blood. The receptor was isolated from a man in his fifties or sixties with Graves' ophthalmopathy. The chain links TRBV9 to TRBJ2-2; 9 positions agree with TRBD2. CDR3 sequence reads: CASSVSWASGITGELFF. The CDR3 region has the DNA TGTGCCAGCAGCGTCTCGTGGGCTAGCGGGATCACCGGGGAGCTGTTTTTT. Supplemented by reference TRBV9 and TRBJ2-2, the full variable domain reads DSGVTQTPKHLITATGQRVTLRCSPRSGDLSVYWYQQSLDQGLQFLIQYYNGEERAKGNILERFSAQQFPDLHSELNLSSLELGDSALYFCASSVSWASGITGELFFGEGSRLTVL.